This T cell receptor (beta chain) was identified in a study of blood T cell repertoires in COVID-19. Overall study: Sources were T cells, B-cell-depleted T cells, or PBMCs; the material itself was cDNA or gDNA.

Trimming at V came to 5 bases and at J to 2 bases, leaving 7 bases not matched to a gene. Germline values: CDR1 SEHNR, CDR2 FQNEAQ (reference sequence). The CDR3 has 15 residues. In the source study's methods: Estimation of nucleated cell counts was performed using reference gene primer amplification. Measured with immunoSEQ multiplex PCR; TCRdb has only the in-frame clones, and not every one. The DNA was the basis for D and trimming; V, J and clone size are from that table. Seen here are about 130,000 clones, about 70% observed once, and the top ten hold 1.9%. Sequenced input: peripheral blood. The chain is built from TRBV7-9 and TRBJ2-7, with 9 bases fitting TRBD2. This receptor was obtained from a woman in her 70s with acute or convalescent COVID-19. The CDR3 nucleotides read TGTGCCAGCAGCGATACGGGACTAGCAGCCTACGAGCAGTACTTC. Its protein is CASSDTGLAAYEQYF.